The sequence of this TCR beta chain was determined in a study of T cells in Graves' hyperthyroidism and ophthalmopathy. Study results and caveats: The model's output predicted ophthalmopathy at a median of roughly 6.9 months prior to onset. Ophthalmopathy and stable hyperthyroidism were told apart by a 13 V-J model.

It was RNA transcripts that yielded the amplified TCR beta CDR3 regions. During a first-round RT-PCR of the TCR CDR3, the HTBI primer set was used. TCRdb reanalysed the multiplex PCR reads using MiXCR and keeps one entry per CDR3 protein. The sample holds hundreds of thousands of distinct CDR3 sequences, 45% seen once. The study excluded patients with uncontrolled infection, other autoimmune disease, pregnancy or lactation. CDR1 and CDR2 from the germline V gene are SGHDN and FVKESK. The V and J ends lost 1 base and 8 bases, in that order; junction bases with no gene match: 6. This CDR3 has 15 residues. In its sample, this clonotype was seen a few times. Its target is not known.

The TCR sequence derives from an adult man with Graves' disease, either hyperthyroidism or ophthalmopathy (not recorded which). The rearrangement uses TRBV14 and TRBJ1-4, with TRBD1 matching over 8 bases. The sample consisted of peripheral blood or thyroid tissue (not recorded which). CDR3 in amino acids: CASSQVRDRREKLFF. CDR3 bases: TGTGCCAGCAGCCAAGTGAGGGACAGGAGGGAAAAACTGTTTTTT.